These 5 T cell receptor beta chains share one sample of origin, sequenced in a study of human T cells and chemical hapten exposure. TCRdb called the RACE reads again in MiXCR, with one record for every CDR3 protein. The table has about 84,000 distinct CDR3 sequences, around 9.6% seen once. The time point was: patch test 2, 6 weeks after DPC sensitization. Treatment here: therapeutic diphenylcyclopropenone sensitization with weekly scalp DPC. Sample: whole blood, taken in connection with sensitization to the hapten diphenylcyclopropenone (DPC). The source is a woman aged 25 to 39 with alopecia areata. Some clones in this sample may be carry-over from other donors' samples.

This clonotype was found many times. The CDR3 DNA follows: TGTGCCACCAGTGCTGGGACAGGGATTCAGTACTTC. Encoded protein: CATSAGTGIQYF. The rearrangement joins TRBV24-1 to TRBJ2-4, with 9 nucleotides matching TRBD1. CDR1 is KGHDR and CDR2 is SFDVKD in the germline V gene. The CDR3 is 12 amino acids. V trimming: 5 bases; J trimming: 10 bases; junction bases outside the gene matches: 2.

This chain joins TRBV6-5 and TRBJ1-3; 7 positions match TRBD1. From germline, CDR1 is MNHEY and CDR2 SVGAGI. V trimming: 5 bases; J trimming: 0 bases; junction bases outside the gene matches: 4. The CDR3 has 15 residues. DNA of the CDR3: TGTGCCAGCAGTGTAGACAGGGACTCTGGAAACACCATATATTTT. The encoded protein is CASSVDRDSGNTIYF.

Many counts were recorded for this clonotype. The chain uses TRBV29-1 and TRBJ2-7, with a tentative D call TRBD1 (6 bases). CDR3 size: 12 residues. V lost 6 bases and J lost 4, with 13 bases in between. The germline V gene has CDR1 SQVTM and CDR2 ANQGSEA. The CDR3 loop reads CSVGAKRYEQYF. Written as DNA, the CDR3 is TGCAGCGTGGGGGCTAAAAGGTACGAGCAGTACTTC.

There are many counts of this clonotype. The chain joins TRBV20-1 to TRBJ2-3; D call uncertain. Germline V CDR1 and CDR2: DFQATT, SNEGSKA (reference sequence). V was shortened by 7 bases and J by 2 bases, with 10 bases between the two germline ends. The CDR3 is 12 residues long. CDR3 sequence reads: CSVGQDTDTQYF. In DNA, the CDR3 is TGCAGTGTAGGGCAGGACACAGATACGCAGTATTTT.

At least ten counts were recorded for this clonotype. The genes are TRBV4-1 and TRBJ1-2; TRBD1 agrees at 8 bases. This CDR3 region has 16 residues. The V gene end was trimmed by 4 bases and the J gene end by 4 bases; junction bases not matched to a gene: 11. The germline V gene has CDR1 MGHRA and CDR2 YSYEKL. CDR3: CASSPSSNRGFYGYTF. For the CDR3, the DNA is TGCGCCAGCAGCCCCTCATCCAACAGGGGGTTCTATGGCTACACCTTC.